This TCR beta chain was sequenced for a study of cytomegalovirus exposure and HLA in healthy donors. The PCR had 60 Vbeta and 13 Jbeta primers. Using immunoSEQ multiplex PCR, the repertoire was profiled, and TCRdb retains in-frame clones only, with some absent. The repertoire has 180,000 or so clones, approximately 83% of them found once; the top ten carry about 9.3%. The sample holds one count of this clone. Trimming took off 3 bases at V and 4 bases at J, with 11 bases between the two ends. Germline V gives CDR1 SGHDT, CDR2 YYEEEE. The CDR3 has 13 residues. The receptor comes from a man between 18 and 35 years old in good health and CMV-seropositive. V usage is TRBV5-6 and J usage is TRBJ2-7; a possible D gene is TRBD2 (6 bases). Material for sequencing was PBMCs. The CDR3 sequence: CASSYGGVYEQYF. The CDR3 nucleotides read TGTGCCAGCAGCTACGGGGGTGTTTACGAGCAGTACTTC.